These T cell receptor beta chains were read from a single sample in a study of blood T cell repertoires in COVID-19. Sequencing was performed with immunoSEQ multiplex PCR; in TCRdb, only in-frame clones are kept and a portion is missing. The repertoire includes 200,000 to 250,000 clones, just under 90% of them detected once, and approximately 2.4% sits in the top ten. Sequencing was carried out using peripheral blood. These receptors were collected from a man under 40 with COVID-19, enrolled during active disease. Each CDR3 is given with its conserved first and last residue. A D gene is named only where the DNA matches it firmly. Size tells how often a clone was seen (once, few, many) or the class of an expanded clone, and some rows leave it out.

TRBJ2-3 16 TRBD1 . TRBV11-1 CASSLNPTGEADTQYF TGTGCCAGCAGCCTAAACCCGACAGGGGAGGCAGATACGCAGTATTTT
TRBJ2-1 14 . . TRBV7-2 CASSLGLAWNEQFF TGTGCCAGCAGCTTAGGGCTAGCTTGGAATGAGCAGTTCTTC
TRBJ2-3 14 . . TRBV5-6 CASSLPASIDTQYF TGTGCCAGCAGCTTGCCCGCATCTATAGATACGCAGTATTTT
TRBJ2-7 14 . . TRBV25-1 CASTAAGVFYEQYF TGTGCCAGCACGGCGGCAGGGGTTTTCTACGAGCAGTACTTC
TRBJ2-7 14 TRBD1 . TRBV2 CASSSGTGYYEQYF TGTGCCAGCAGTTCCGGGACAGGGTACTACGAGCAGTACTTC
TRBJ1-1 16 TRBD1 . TRBV29-1 CSVPKPPGTGSTEAFF TGCAGCGTTCCCAAACCCCCCGGGACAGGGAGCACTGAAGCTTTCTTT
TRBJ1-4 16 TRBD1 . TRBV4-3 CASSQRPGTANEKLFF TGCGCCAGCAGCCAGCGACCCGGGACAGCAAATGAAAAACTGTTTTTT
TRBJ1-3 14 . . TRBV19 CASWGGNSGNTIYF TGTGCCAGTTGGGGGGGAAACTCTGGAAACACCATATATTTT
TRBJ2-1 13 . few TRBV12-3/TRBV12-4 CASSLGHFNEQFF TGTGCCAGCTCCCTTGGGCACTTCAATGAGCAGTTCTTC
TRBJ2-7 17 TRBD2 . TRBV19 CASSSLAGGRRSYEQYF TGTGCCAGTAGTTCGTTAGCGGGGGGGCGGCGGTCCTACGAGCAGTACTTC
TRBJ1-2 12 . . TRBV6-6 CASSVDMHGYTF TGTGCCAGCAGTGTAGACATGCATGGCTACACCTTC
TRBJ2-1 14 . once TRBV7-9 CASSLAGGNNEQFF TGTGCCAGCAGCTTAGCGGGGGGAAACAATGAGCAGTTCTTC
TRBJ2-7 17 TRBD2 . TRBV5-1 CASSLLAGGPPGYEQYF TGCGCCAGCAGCTTACTAGCGGGGGGGCCCCCCGGTTACGAGCAGTACTTC
TRBJ2-1 14 TRBD1 . TRBV7-2 CASSPRTGPNEQFF TGTGCCAGCAGCCCGCGGACAGGGCCCAATGAGCAGTTCTTC
TRBJ2-1 18 . once TRBV11-3 CASSLDFSGRLSYNEQFF TGTGCCAGCAGCTTAGATTTCTCAGGGCGCCTCTCCTACAATGAGCAGTTCTTC
TRBJ1-1 14 TRBD1 . TRBV5-1 CASSGQGSNTEAFF TGCGCCAGCAGCGGACAGGGTTCGAACACTGAAGCTTTCTTT
TRBJ1-6 15 . . TRBV6-2/TRBV6-3 CASSYLQDYNSPLHF TGTGCCAGCAGTTACCTCCAGGACTATAATTCACCCCTCCACTTT
TRBJ1-2 17 . . TRBV7-8 CASSLGSGGRGRDGYTF TGTGCCAGCAGCTTAGGGTCCGGGGGACGGGGCAGGGATGGCTACACCTTC
TRBJ1-2 13 . few TRBV4-1 CASSHTDRPLYTF TGCGCCAGCAGCCACACGGACAGACCACTTTACACCTTC
TRBJ1-3 15 TRBD1 . TRBV6-6 CASILTQGPENTIYF TGTGCCAGCATTCTGACACAGGGGCCGGAAAACACCATATATTTT
TRBJ2-2 16 . . TRBV5-4 CASSLAGTRGTGELFF TGTGCCAGCAGCTTGGCCGGGACACGAGGGACCGGGGAGCTGTTTTTT
TRBJ2-7 14 TRBD1 . TRBV5-6 CASSSGRKGAEQYF TGTGCCAGCAGCTCCGGAAGGAAGGGGGCCGAGCAGTACTTC
TRBJ1-2 13 . . TRBV14 CASSLLTAYGYTF TGTGCCAGCAGCCTTTTGACAGCCTATGGCTACACCTTC
TRBJ2-1 13 . once TRBV5-1 CASSLGSIEEQFF TGCGCCAGCAGCTTGGGCTCGATCGAGGAGCAGTTCTTC
TRBJ2-3 17 TRBD2 once TRBV4-2 CASSQEGAGGGTDTQYF TGTGCCAGCAGCCAAGAAGGAGCGGGAGGGGGTACAGATACGCAGTATTTT
TRBJ2-1 15 TRBD2 . TRBV7-3 CASRNGGDSYNEQFF TGTGCCAGCCGAAATGGGGGGGATTCCTACAATGAGCAGTTCTTC
TRBJ1-5 13 . . TRBV7-2 CASSLVPGQPQHF TGTGCCAGCAGCTTAGTCCCAGGTCAGCCCCAGCATTTT
TRBJ2-7 16 TRBD1 . TRBV19 CASSNRQGLTAYEQYF TGTGCCAGTAGTAACCGACAGGGGCTCACCGCCTACGAGCAGTACTTC
TRBJ2-7 14 TRBD2 . TRBV2 CASSQLAGCYEQYF TGTGCCAGCAGCCAACTAGCGGGATGTTACGAGCAGTACTTC
TRBJ2-7 15 . once TRBV10-3 CAISDRTAYSYEQYF TGTGCCATCAGTGATAGGACAGCCTATTCCTACGAGCAGTACTTC
TRBJ2-7 14 TRBD1 . TRBV5-4 CASSPGTGVYEQYF TGTGCCAGCAGCCCCGGGACAGGTGTCTACGAGCAGTACTTC
TRBJ2-1 15 TRBD1 . TRBV9 CASSFRTGDYNEQFF TGTGCCAGCAGCTTCAGGACAGGGGACTACAATGAGCAGTTCTTC
TRBJ1-2 13 TRBD1 . TRBV3-1/TRBV3-2 CASSKDRGRGYTF TGTGCCAGCAGCAAGGACAGGGGGCGAGGCTACACCTTC
TRBJ1-2 15 . . TRBV5-8 CASSRMAGASTGYTF TGTGCCAGCAGCAGGATGGCGGGGGCTAGCACTGGCTACACCTTC
TRBJ2-1 13 . . TRBV5-1 CASSLSHRGEQFF TGCGCCAGCAGTTTAAGCCACCGGGGTGAGCAGTTCTTC
TRBJ1-4 13 . few TRBV5-1 CASSLQGNEKLFF TGCGCCAGCAGCCTACAGGGAAATGAAAAACTGTTTTTT
TRBJ1-5 15 TRBD1 once TRBV7-2 CASSYAGQGGQPQHF TGTGCCAGCAGCTATGCGGGACAGGGAGGTCAGCCCCAGCATTTT
TRBJ2-2 15 TRBD1 . TRBV3-1/TRBV3-2 CASSPDRGLSGELFF TGTGCCAGCAGCCCTGACAGGGGGCTGAGCGGGGAGCTGTTTTTT
TRBJ1-1 15 . . TRBV10-3 CAITMTNKVNTEAFF TGTGCCATCACCATGACAAACAAAGTGAACACTGAAGCTTTCTTT
TRBJ2-7 15 TRBD2 . TRBV4-2 CASSQLLGGTGEQYF TGTGCCAGCAGCCAATTACTGGGAGGGACTGGCGAGCAGTACTTC
TRBJ2-7 16 TRBD2 few TRBV10-3 CAISEGASGSRYEQYF TGTGCCATCAGTGAAGGGGCTAGCGGGAGTCGCTACGAGCAGTACTTC
TRBJ1-1 13 . . TRBV25-1 CASTEQLNTEAFF TGTGCCAGCACAGAACAGTTGAACACTGAAGCTTTCTTT
TRBJ2-1 18 TRBD2 . TRBV6-2/TRBV6-3 CASSRPPSGSFGYNEQFF TGTGCCAGCAGCCGCCCCCCTAGCGGGAGCTTCGGGTACAATGAGCAGTTCTTC
TRBJ1-1 14 . . TRBV5-4 CASSWTDTNTEAFF TGTGCCAGCAGCTGGACAGACACGAACACTGAAGCTTTCTTT
TRBJ1-4 18 TRBD1 once TRBV27 CASSLSSRDRVGDEKLFF TGTGCCAGCAGTTTATCGTCCCGGGACAGGGTCGGGGATGAAAAACTGTTTTTT
TRBJ1-2 13 . . TRBV7-9 CASSFLEAPGYTF TGTGCCAGCAGCTTCCTGGAGGCACCTGGCTACACCTTC
TRBJ2-1 13 . . TRBV29-1 CSVSQGTLNEQFF TGCAGCGTATCCCAGGGGACCCTCAATGAGCAGTTCTTC
TRBJ1-2 14 . few TRBV6-5 CASRKSGTNYGYTF TGTGCCAGCAGAAAGTCAGGTACCAACTATGGCTACACCTTC
TRBJ2-3 19 TRBD2 . TRBV3-1/TRBV3-2 CASSLSLRLAASSTDTQYF TGTGCCAGCAGCCTGTCCTTGAGACTAGCGGCATCTAGCACAGATACGCAGTATTTT
TRBJ2-2 15 . . TRBV23-1 CASSQLDSNTGELFF TGCGCCAGCAGTCAATTAGACTCAAACACCGGGGAGCTGTTTTTT
TRBJ1-4 15 . . TRBV7-3 CASSPGLAANEKLFF TGTGCCAGCAGCCCCGGGTTAGCCGCAAATGAAAAACTGTTTTTT
TRBJ2-7 15 TRBD1 . TRBV4-1 CASSQGQGGEYEQYF TGCGCCAGCAGCCAAGGACAGGGGGGGGAATACGAGCAGTACTTC
TRBJ2-7 14 TRBD1 . TRBV6-2/TRBV6-3 CASSSQGNSYEQYF TGTGCCAGCAGTTCACAGGGGAACTCCTACGAGCAGTACTTC